Sequencing of this TCR beta chain was carried out in a study of blood T cell repertoires in COVID-19. The wider study: Sites across the United States, Italy and Spain contributed samples from acute and convalescent COVID-19. PBMCs, B-cell-depleted T cells, or T cells were the source of the cDNA or gDNA that made up the material.

The V and J ends lost 2 bases and 3 bases respectively, with 7 bases between them. This CDR3 has 13 amino acids. In germline, CDR1 is MNHNS, CDR2 SASEGT. In the original analysis: Reference gene primer amplification gave estimated nucleated cell counts. Produced via immunoSEQ multiplex PCR; TCRdb's table is partial and in-frame only. The V and J calls and clone size come from that table; D and trimming were worked out from the DNA. The sample shows some 90,000 clones, more than 70% of them seen only once. The V gene is TRBV6-1, the J gene TRBJ1-2, with D unresolved. The receptor was isolated from a man aged 50-60 years with COVID-19, enrolled during active disease. The sequencing sample was made of peripheral blood. This CDR3 reads CASSEPPYYGYTF. In DNA form, the CDR3 reads TGTGCCAGCAGTGAACCCCCGTACTATGGCTACACCTTC.